This TCR beta chain was captured by sequencing in a study of shared clonotypes between healthy human individuals (dated by TCRdb to 2019 to 2021). Regarding the study in general: The cohort comprised a couple of women and a few men aged 18 to 49 years. For each donor, CD4 naive and CD4 memory were each given three plates, CD8 naive was given two plates, and CD8 memory was given one plate. The study deeply sequenced blood TCR repertoires of several healthy adults to estimate repertoire size and the extent of clonotype sharing between individuals. To increase sequencing depth and limit assay-specific biases, TCR repertoire library preparation and sequencing were carried out by different laboratories using diverse techniques. Per donor, leukapheresis produced somewhere between about 0.8 and 9 billion PBMCs.

Overall study results and their limits: Higher generation probabilities were observed for clonotypes shared by all four sorted-subset donors than for non-shared clonotypes. The small number of donors limited the genetic and exposure-history diversity represented. Pairwise subsampling led to the expectation that sequencing depth would affect the degree of clonotype sharing among donors. Estimated clonotype richness was generally larger for naive than for memory subsets. Sampling was restricted to blood, and TCR repertoires in tissue are likely to differ from TCR repertoires in blood. Sharing across several donors was observed for 5% to 6.5% of naive CD4, 3.5% of naive CD8, roughly 2.3% of memory CD4, and roughly 0.4% of memory CD8 clonotypes. Incomplete sequencing was indicated by rarefaction of sorted-subset datasets, despite the large sequencing depth.

Counted from cysteine to phenylalanine, this CDR3 has 11 amino acids. Just the 33-base CDR3 DNA is kept, in frame starting at base 1. CDR1 and CDR2 are read off the germline V gene (reference sequence) as DFQATT and SNEGSKA. V loses 2 bases of germline sequence and J loses 7 bases, and the interval between the two ends is 6 bases. Regarding this clone: Its target antigen remains unknown. Base qualities are not at hand, and no much larger clone is one base apart.

Donors were healthy HIV-negative adults with no recently reported acute infections or vaccinations. All donors were Caucasian adults living in Nashville, Tennessee, USA. CD4+ T cells were enriched by magnetic negative selection; naive cells were then positively selected on CD45RA, and the negative fraction formed the memory subset. Blood was obtained by leukapheresis, after which PBMCs were separated by Ficoll-Histopaque density gradient centrifugation and cryopreserved in liquid nitrogen vapor phase. Purity and quantity of every magnetically sorted T cell population were checked by analytical flow cytometry. Genomic DNA was isolated from every sorted fraction and measured by UV absorbance on a Nanodrop 2000c. Using the deep immunoSEQ assay, multiplex PCR amplified TCR CDR3 regions from genomic DNA. Genomic DNA extracted from each cell subset was distributed evenly over all wells of several immunoSEQ 96-well plates, and each plate served as one replicate. For sorted subsets, approximately 210 ng of genomic DNA, equivalent to around 30,000 T cell genomes, went into each replicate PCR. The purified libraries were quantified using a Qubit 3.0 fluorometer, sized with a Bioanalyzer 2100, and then quantified again using the KAPA Library Quantification kit. Every immunoSEQ 96-well plate was sequenced on a separate single-read 150-cycle Illumina NextSeq 550 flow cell. The authors processed their data as follows. The immunoSEQ output contained only junctional sequences without quality scores, so filtering could not match that applied to full-length reads. To assign V/J genes and CDR3, sequences were annotated using PyIR, a Python wrapper for IgBLAST v1.9, with IMGT germline references. Any read was removed if the V/J assignment was weak (E-value above 1e-6), the CDR3 was missing, or the read contained stop codons, out-of-frame junctions, or ambiguous translated residues. V3J clonotypes were defined as sequences sharing an identical inferred V gene, J gene, and CDR3 amino acid sequence. Percentage overlap between repertoires was computed as shared unique clonotypes divided by the size of the smaller repertoire. Repertoire richness was assessed with RTK rarefaction, the Chao1 estimator, and Recon v2.1 estimates of unobserved clonotypes. Generation probabilities were computed with OLGA for all TCRbeta clonotypes obtained by the gDNA method from several donors. This is the immuneACCESS table as TCRdb keeps it, with only in-frame sequences that have V and J called. A part of the clones is gone; compared with another copy, unresolved V genes explain less than half, and the rest is unexplained. Clone size and V and J calls were adopted from that table, with D and trimming inferred from the DNA. The sample data list 950,000 to 1,100,000 clones, and around 82% of these were observed just once. Of the sample, more than 0.55% is held by the ten largest clones.

Sequencing was carried out using memory CD4+ T cells from PBMCs. This specimen's cell subset or site label, interpreted: CD45RA-negative fraction. The origin of this receptor is a man aged 18 to 30 in good health. Some clones in this sample may be carry-over from other donors' samples. The rearranged segments are TRBV20-1 and TRBJ1-3, with the D gene too uncertain to name. The encoded CDR3 is CSARRSNTIYF. The DNA sequence reads TGCAGTGCTAGAAGGTCGAACACCATATATTTT.